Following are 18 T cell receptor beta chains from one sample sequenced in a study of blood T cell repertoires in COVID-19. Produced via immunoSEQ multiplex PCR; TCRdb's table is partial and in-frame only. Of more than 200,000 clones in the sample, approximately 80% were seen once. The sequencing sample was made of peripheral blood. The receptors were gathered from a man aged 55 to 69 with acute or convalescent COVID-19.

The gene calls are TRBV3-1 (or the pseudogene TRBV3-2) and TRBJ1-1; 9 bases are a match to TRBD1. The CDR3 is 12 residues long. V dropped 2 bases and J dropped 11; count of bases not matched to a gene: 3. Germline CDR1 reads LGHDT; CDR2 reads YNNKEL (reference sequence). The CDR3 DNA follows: TGTGCCAGCAGCCAAAACGACAGGGGGGCTTTCTTT. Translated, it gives CASSQNDRGAFF.

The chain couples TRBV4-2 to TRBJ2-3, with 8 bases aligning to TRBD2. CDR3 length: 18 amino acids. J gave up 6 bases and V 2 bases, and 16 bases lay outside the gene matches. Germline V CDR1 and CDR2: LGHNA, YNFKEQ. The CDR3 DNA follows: TGTGCCAGCAGCCAAAAGGCCGGGTTCGGGGGGGCCGCGGATACGCAGTATTTT. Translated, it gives CASSQKAGFGGAADTQYF.

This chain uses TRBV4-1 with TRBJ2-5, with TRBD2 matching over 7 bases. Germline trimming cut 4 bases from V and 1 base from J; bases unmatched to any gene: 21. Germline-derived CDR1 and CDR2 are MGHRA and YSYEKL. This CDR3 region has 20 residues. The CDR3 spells CASSPKWGSGGGRSQETQYF. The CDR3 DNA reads TGCGCCAGCAGCCCCAAGTGGGGGTCCGGTGGCGGGAGATCCCAAGAGACCCAGTACTTC.

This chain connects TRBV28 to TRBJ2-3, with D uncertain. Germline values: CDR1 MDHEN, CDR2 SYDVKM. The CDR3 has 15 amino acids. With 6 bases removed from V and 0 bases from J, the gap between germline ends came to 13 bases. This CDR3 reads CASRTQRSSTDTQYF. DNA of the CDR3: TGTGCCAGCAGAACCCAGAGGTCTAGCACAGATACGCAGTATTTT.

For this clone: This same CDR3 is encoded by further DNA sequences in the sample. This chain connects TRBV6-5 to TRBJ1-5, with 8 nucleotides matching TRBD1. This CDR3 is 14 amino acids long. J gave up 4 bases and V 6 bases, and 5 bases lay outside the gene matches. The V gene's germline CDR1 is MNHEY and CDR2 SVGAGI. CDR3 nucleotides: TGTGCCAGCAGAAGGACAGGGAGGAATCAGCCCCAGCATTTT. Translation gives CASRRTGRNQPQHF.

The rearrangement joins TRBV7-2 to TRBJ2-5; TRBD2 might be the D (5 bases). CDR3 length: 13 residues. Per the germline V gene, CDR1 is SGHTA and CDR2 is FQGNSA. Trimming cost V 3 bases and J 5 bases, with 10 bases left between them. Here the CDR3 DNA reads TGTGCCAGCAGCTTCGACTGGGAGGAGACCCAGTACTTC. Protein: CASSFDWEETQYF.

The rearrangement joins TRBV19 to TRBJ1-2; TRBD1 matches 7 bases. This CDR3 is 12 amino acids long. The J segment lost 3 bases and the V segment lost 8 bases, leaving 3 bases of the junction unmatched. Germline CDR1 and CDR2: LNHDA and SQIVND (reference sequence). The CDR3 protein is CASVQGDYGYTF. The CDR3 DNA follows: TGTGCCAGTGTTCAGGGGGACTATGGCTACACCTTC.

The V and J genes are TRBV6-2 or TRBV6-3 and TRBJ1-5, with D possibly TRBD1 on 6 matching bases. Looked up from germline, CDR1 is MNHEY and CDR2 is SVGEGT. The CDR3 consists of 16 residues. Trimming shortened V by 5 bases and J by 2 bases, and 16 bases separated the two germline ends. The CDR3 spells CASSHGGGAGNQPQHF. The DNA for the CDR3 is TGTGCCAGCAGTCACGGGGGGGGCGCAGGCAATCAGCCCCAGCATTTT.

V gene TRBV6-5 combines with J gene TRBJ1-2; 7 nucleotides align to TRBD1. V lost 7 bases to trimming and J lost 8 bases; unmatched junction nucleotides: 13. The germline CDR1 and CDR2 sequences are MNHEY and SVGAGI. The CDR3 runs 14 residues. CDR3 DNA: TGTGCCAGCATTCCCGGGACAGAACCAGGGGGCTACACCTTC. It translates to CASIPGTEPGGYTF.

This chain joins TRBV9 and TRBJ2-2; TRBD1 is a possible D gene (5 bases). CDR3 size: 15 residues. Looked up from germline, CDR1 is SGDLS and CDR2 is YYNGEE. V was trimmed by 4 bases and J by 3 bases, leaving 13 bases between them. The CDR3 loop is CASSPYQGDTGELFF. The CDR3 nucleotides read TGTGCCAGCAGCCCCTACCAGGGTGACACCGGGGAGCTGTTTTTT.

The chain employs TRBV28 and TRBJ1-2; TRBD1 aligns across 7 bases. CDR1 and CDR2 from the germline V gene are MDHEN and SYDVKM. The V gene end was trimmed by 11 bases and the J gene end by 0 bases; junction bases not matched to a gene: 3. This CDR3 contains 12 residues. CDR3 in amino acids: CAGQEANYGYTF. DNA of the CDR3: TGTGCCGGACAGGAAGCTAACTATGGCTACACCTTC.

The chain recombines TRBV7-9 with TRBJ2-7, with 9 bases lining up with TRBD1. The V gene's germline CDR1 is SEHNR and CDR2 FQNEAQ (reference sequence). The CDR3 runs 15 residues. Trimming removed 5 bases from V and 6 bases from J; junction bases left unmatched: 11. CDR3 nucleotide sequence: TGTGCCAGCAGCGGTGTAGGACAGGGGTTGGTCGAGCAGTACTTC. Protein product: CASSGVGQGLVEQYF.

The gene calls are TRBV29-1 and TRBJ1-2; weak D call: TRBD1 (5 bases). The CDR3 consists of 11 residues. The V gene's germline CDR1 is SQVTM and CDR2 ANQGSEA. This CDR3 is CIGWGVYGYTF. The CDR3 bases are TGCATCGGGTGGGGGGTCTATGGCTACACCTTC.

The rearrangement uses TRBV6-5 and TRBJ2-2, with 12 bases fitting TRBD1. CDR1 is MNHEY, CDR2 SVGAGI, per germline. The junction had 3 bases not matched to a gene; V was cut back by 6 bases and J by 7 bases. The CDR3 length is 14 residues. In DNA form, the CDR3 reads TGTGCCAGCAGGGGGACAGGGGGCGGCGGGGAGCTGTTTTTT. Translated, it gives CASRGTGGGGELFF.

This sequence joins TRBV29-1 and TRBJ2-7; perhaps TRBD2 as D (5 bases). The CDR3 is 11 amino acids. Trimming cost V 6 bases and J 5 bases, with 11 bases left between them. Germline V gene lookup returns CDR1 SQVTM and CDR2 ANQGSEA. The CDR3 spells CSVQLVNEQYF. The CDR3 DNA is TGCAGCGTCCAACTAGTTAACGAGCAGTACTTC.

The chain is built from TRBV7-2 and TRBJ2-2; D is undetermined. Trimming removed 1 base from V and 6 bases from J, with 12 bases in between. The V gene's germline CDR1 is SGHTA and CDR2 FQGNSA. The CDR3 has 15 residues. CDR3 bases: TGTGCCAGCAGCTTAGTTCAACTGTCCTCCGGGGAGCTGTTTTTT. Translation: CASSLVQLSSGELFF. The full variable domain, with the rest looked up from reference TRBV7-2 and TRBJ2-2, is GAGVSQSPSNKVTEKGKDVELRCDPISGHTALYWYRQSLGQGLEFLIYFQGNSAPDKSGLPSDRFSAERTGGSVSTLTIQRTQQEDSAVYLCASSLVQLSSGELFFGEGSRLTVL.

The CDR3 sequence is CASSQRGQGNYGYTF. The CDR3 DNA sequence: TGTGCCAGCAGCCAAAGGGGACAGGGGAACTATGGCTACACCTTC. The rearrangement links TRBV3-1 (or the pseudogene TRBV3-2) to TRBJ1-2; the match to TRBD1 covers 10 bases. Trimming at V came to 2 bases and at J to 2 bases, leaving 2 bases not matched to a gene. The CDR3 has 15 residues. In germline, CDR1 is LGHDT, CDR2 YNNKEL (reference sequence).

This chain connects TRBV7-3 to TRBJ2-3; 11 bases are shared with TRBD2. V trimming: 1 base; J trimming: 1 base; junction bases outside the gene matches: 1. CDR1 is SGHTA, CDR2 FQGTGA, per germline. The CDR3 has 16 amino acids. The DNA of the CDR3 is TGTGCCAGCAGCTTAAATAGCGGGGGGGGCACAGATACGCAGTATTTT. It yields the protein CASSLNSGGGTDTQYF.